The 25 T cell receptor beta chains below come from one sample, sequenced in a study of monozygotic twins with cystic fibrosis. The data were produced by immunoSEQ multiplex PCR, yet TCRdb's version contains in-frame clones alone and is incomplete. Counted here are 11,000 to 15,000 clones, approximately 98% occurring once; the ten biggest clones make up approximately 0.41%. Sequencing was carried out using blood. These TCRs come from a girl aged 2-10 years with cystic fibrosis.

The genes are TRBV28 and TRBJ2-3, with unresolved D. Trimming left V 6 bases short and J 7 bases short, with 11 bases between. This CDR3 is 12 amino acids long. CDR1 is MDHEN and CDR2 is SYDVKM in the germline V gene. The CDR3 region has the DNA TGTGCCAGCAGCTTAAGGCGGTATACGCAGTATTTT. Protein sequence: CASSLRRYTQYF.

The chain joins TRBV19 to TRBJ1-2; 9 bases fit TRBD1. Germline V gene sequence: CDR1 LNHDA, CDR2 SQIVND (reference sequence). CDR3 length: 15 amino acids. After removal of 0 bases from V and 2 bases from J, the junction contained 1 base not matched to a gene. CDR3 DNA: TGTGCCAGTAGTATAGATGGGACAGGGAACTATGGCTACACCTTC. Its protein product is CASSIDGTGNYGYTF.

The chain carries TRBV4-1 and TRBJ1-3, with 7 positions matching TRBD1. The CDR3 is 17 amino acids. V was pared by 4 bases and J by 0 bases, with 9 bases of the junction left unmatched. CDR1 is MGHRA, CDR2 YSYEKL, per germline. The CDR3 nucleotides read TGCGCCAGCAGCCTAATCCGGGACAGAGTCTCTGGAAACACCATATATTTT. Translating gives CASSLIRDRVSGNTIYF.

V and J are TRBV28 and TRBJ2-2, with 12 bases that match TRBD2. Per germline, CDR1 MDHEN and CDR2 SYDVKM. The CDR3 spans 14 residues. The V segment lost 8 bases and the J segment 6 bases; nucleotides outside the gene matches: 4. This CDR3 reads CASALAGGSGELFF. The CDR3 nucleotides read TGTGCCAGCGCCCTAGCGGGAGGGTCCGGGGAGCTGTTTTTT.

J is TRBJ2-7 and V is TRBV7-9; TRBD2 matches at 12 bases. There are 16 residues in the CDR3. Germline CDR1 reads SEHNR; CDR2 reads FQNEAQ (reference sequence). V shed 5 bases, J shed 2 bases, and the junction held 7 bases outside the gene matches. The CDR3 reads CASSPEGLAGTYEQYF. The DNA of the CDR3 is TGTGCCAGCAGCCCAGAAGGACTAGCGGGAACCTACGAGCAGTACTTC.

V and J are TRBV10-3 and TRBJ2-3; either TRBD1 or TRBD2 may fit D (5 bases each). The germline V gene encodes CDR1 ENHRY and CDR2 SYGVKD. CDR3 length: 16 amino acids. The V end was cut by 0 bases, the J end by 1 base, with 11 bases between. CDR3 sequence: CAISESPGTGTDTQYF. The CDR3, as DNA: TGTGCCATCAGTGAGTCGCCCGGGACGGGCACAGATACGCAGTATTTT.

The CDR3: CASSPRPSGFPYNEQFF. In nucleotides, the CDR3 is TGTGCCAGCAGCCCCCGCCCTAGCGGCTTTCCCTACAATGAGCAGTTCTTC. The chain links TRBV27 to TRBJ2-1; the match to TRBD2 covers 7 bases. This CDR3 spans 17 amino acids. The ends lost 6 bases at V and 2 bases at J; junction bases unmatched: 13. The germline gives CDR1 MNHEY, CDR2 SMNVEV (reference sequence).

V and J are TRBV10-3 and TRBJ1-2; D is uncertain. CDR3 length: 16 residues. Germline V gives CDR1 ENHRY, CDR2 SYGVKD. Trimming removed 0 bases from V and 6 bases from J, with 17 bases in between. CDR3 in amino acids: CAISESRMRQVHGYTF. The CDR3, as DNA: TGTGCCATCAGTGAGTCCAGAATGAGGCAGGTGCATGGCTACACCTTC.

The chain recombines TRBV7-2 with TRBJ1-4; no reliable D call. Trimming pared 10 bases from V and 10 bases from J, leaving 13 bases between. The CDR3 is made up of 11 amino acids. The V gene's germline CDR1 is SGHTA and CDR2 FQGNSA. The CDR3, as DNA: TGTGCCACCTCGAACGGGAGAAAACTGTTTTTT. It translates to CATSNGRKLFF.

The chain links TRBV4-2 to TRBJ1-1; D unclear. V lost 2 bases, J lost 4 bases, and 8 bases lay in between. From germline, CDR1 is LGHNA and CDR2 YNFKEQ. The CDR3 length is 13 residues. This chain's CDR3 is CASSQRAGTEAFF. CDR3 bases: TGTGCCAGCAGCCAAAGGGCGGGCACTGAAGCTTTCTTT.

The chain couples TRBV7-9 to TRBJ1-1, with 7 bases fitting TRBD1. Germline lookup yields CDR1 SEHNR and CDR2 FQNEAQ (reference sequence). Trimming cost V 2 bases and J 3 bases; bases outside gene matches: 6. The CDR3 has 15 amino acids. CDR3 sequence reads: CASSLTDRLDTEAFF. CDR3 DNA: TGTGCCAGCAGCTTAACGGACAGGCTCGACACTGAAGCTTTCTTT. The complete variable domain, with remaining parts taken from reference TRBV7-9 and TRBJ1-1, reads DTGVSQNPRHKITKRGQNVTFRCDPISEHNRLYWYRQTLGQGPEFLTYFQNEAQLEKSRLLSDRFSAERPKGSFSTLEIQRTEQGDSAMYLCASSLTDRLDTEAFFGQGTRLTVV.

This clone was detected once. The chain couples TRBV6-1 to TRBJ1-1; D gene unclear. The CDR3 has 14 residues. The V end was cut by 7 bases, the J end by 2 bases, with 14 bases between. The germline CDR1 and CDR2 sequences are MNHNS and SASEGT. CDR3 amino acids: CASTTGPLNTEAFF. The CDR3, as DNA: TGTGCCAGCACCACCGGGCCTCTCAACACTGAAGCTTTCTTT.

The rearrangement joins TRBV5-1 to TRBJ2-1; the D is unclear. V dropped 0 bases and J dropped 0 bases, with 7 bases sitting between them. The CDR3 is 15 amino acids. In germline, CDR1 is SGHRS, CDR2 YFSETQ. This CDR3 is CASSLDPSSYNEQFF. The CDR3, as DNA: TGCGCCAGCAGCTTGGACCCCAGCTCCTACAATGAGCAGTTCTTC.

The chain recombines TRBV30 with TRBJ2-4, with a weak D call TRBD1 (5 bases). The germline V gene encodes CDR1 GTSNPN and CDR2 SVGIG (reference sequence). The CDR3 sequence is 14 residues long. Trimming left V 3 bases short and J 1 base short, with 10 bases between. DNA of the CDR3: TGTGCCTGGAGGAAGGGGATTGCCAAAAACATTCAGTACTTC. This translates into CAWRKGIAKNIQYF.

The rearrangement joins TRBV19 to TRBJ1-2; the match to TRBD1 covers 9 bases. Germline CDR1 and CDR2: LNHDA and SQIVND (reference sequence). The ends lost 7 bases at V and 3 bases at J; junction bases unmatched: 6. The CDR3 sequence is 14 residues long. CDR3 sequence reads: CASNPGQGHYGYTF. The CDR3 DNA follows: TGTGCCAGTAATCCGGGACAGGGACACTATGGCTACACCTTC.

V is TRBV6-6 and J is TRBJ1-1; D might be TRBD1 (6 bases). The CDR3 contains 14 residues. Germline V CDR1 and CDR2: MNHNY, SVGAGI (reference sequence). V lost 6 bases and J lost 1, with 12 bases in between. This CDR3 reads CASRAGTKNTEAFF. The CDR3 nucleotides are TGTGCCAGCAGAGCCGGGACAAAGAACACTGAAGCTTTCTTT.

The genes are TRBV5-4 and TRBJ2-7; perhaps D is TRBD1 or TRBD2 (5 bases each). This CDR3 region has 13 residues. Germline V gives CDR1 SGHNT, CDR2 YYREEE (reference sequence). V lost 0 bases and J 6 bases, leaving 10 bases between the germline ends. The CDR3 spells CASSLVGGGEQYF. The CDR3 bases are TGTGCCAGCAGCTTGGTAGGTGGGGGCGAGCAGTACTTC.

V is TRBV6-6 and J is TRBJ1-1; no definite D call. Germline-derived CDR1 and CDR2 are MNHNY and SVGAGI (reference sequence). Trimming cost V 5 bases and J 3 bases, with 4 bases left between them. The CDR3 contains 11 residues. This CDR3 reads CASSKDTEAFF. CDR3 bases: TGTGCCAGCAGTAAAGACACTGAAGCTTTCTTT.

This chain joins TRBV27 and TRBJ1-1; 9 nucleotides line up with TRBD1. Looked up from germline, CDR1 is MNHEY and CDR2 is SMNVEV (reference sequence). This CDR3 spans 14 amino acids. The junction had 9 bases not matched to a gene; V was cut back by 8 bases and J by 5 bases. CDR3 loop: CASGTGGLGTEAFF. As DNA, the CDR3 is TGTGCCAGCGGAACAGGGGGCCTGGGAACTGAAGCTTTCTTT.

This chain joins TRBV19 and TRBJ1-5, with TRBD1 identical over 11 bases. V lost 10 bases to trimming and J lost 0 bases; unmatched junction nucleotides: 8. The germline V gene has CDR1 LNHDA and CDR2 SQIVND (reference sequence). The CDR3 totals 16 residues. The CDR3 spells CATRDRGTYSNQPQHF. CDR3 sequence (DNA): TGTGCCACCCGGGACAGGGGGACGTATAGCAATCAGCCCCAGCATTTT.

The chain recombines TRBV2 with TRBJ2-4, with D hard to call. This CDR3 contains 14 residues. V lost 2 bases and J lost 1, with 6 bases in between. The V gene's germline CDR1 is SNHLY and CDR2 FYNNEI. Written as DNA, the CDR3 is TGTGCCAGCAGTGAACGTGGGGCCAAAAACATTCAGTACTTC. Translation gives CASSERGAKNIQYF.

The J gene is TRBJ1-5, the V gene TRBV27; D ambiguous. Germline CDR1 MNHEY, CDR2 SMNVEV (reference sequence). V dropped 2 bases and J dropped 0 bases, with 5 bases sitting between them. The CDR3 spans 14 residues. The CDR3 loop is CASSLGVSNQPQHF. The CDR3 bases are TGTGCCAGCAGTTTAGGTGTTAGCAATCAGCCCCAGCATTTT.

The rearrangement uses TRBV5-1 and TRBJ1-1; D is perhaps TRBD1 (5 bases). The CDR3 is 14 amino acids. Germline CDR1 reads SGHRS; CDR2 reads YFSETQ. V was shortened by 6 bases and J by 1 base, with 13 bases between the two germline ends. CDR3 in amino acids: CASTRQPSNTEAFF. CDR3 sequence (DNA): TGCGCCAGCACACGACAGCCTTCGAACACTGAAGCTTTCTTT.

J is TRBJ2-2 and V is TRBV7-9; 13 nucleotides agree with TRBD2. Losses at the gene ends were 4 bases for V and 1 base for J; bases not matched to a gene: 9. This CDR3 comprises 19 residues. The germline gives CDR1 SEHNR, CDR2 FQNEAQ (reference sequence). CDR3: CASSSPGTSGAGNTGELFF. The CDR3 DNA reads TGTGCCAGCAGCTCCCCCGGGACTAGCGGGGCTGGGAACACCGGGGAGCTGTTTTTT.

The rearrangement joins TRBV25-1 to TRBJ1-5; tentative D call: TRBD1 (5 bases). From germline, CDR1 is MGHDK and CDR2 SYGVNS. V lost 2 bases and J lost 2, with 10 bases in between. CDR3 size: 15 residues. The CDR3 nucleotides are TGTGCCAGCAGTGAAGGGGGTTTGGGCAATCAGCCCCAGCATTTT. Translating it yields CASSEGGLGNQPQHF. The full variable domain, rest sourced from reference TRBV25-1 and TRBJ1-5, is EADIYQTPRYLVIGTGKKITLECSQTMGHDKMYWYQQDPGMELHLIHYSYGVNSTEKGDLSSESTVSRIRTEHFPLTLESARPSHTSQYLCASSEGGLGNQPQHFGDGTRLSIL.